Below, 19 T cell receptor beta chains from the same sample are listed, as sequenced in a study of cytomegalovirus exposure and HLA in healthy donors. Sequenced by immunoSEQ multiplex PCR; TCRdb stores in-frame clones only, minus some. The data show about 160,000 clones, about 86% seen once. Specimen: PBMCs. The receptor source for this set is a woman in her twenties or thirties in good health and CMV-seronegative.

The chain joins TRBV28 to TRBJ2-1, with a weak D call TRBD2 (5 bases). The CDR3 totals 13 residues. The germline V gene has CDR1 MDHEN and CDR2 SYDVKM. Between the trimmed V and J ends, which lost 8 bases and 3 bases, there was a span of 11 bases. The CDR3 coding sequence is TGTGCCAGCGGAGAAGAGGGCTACAATGAGCAGTTCTTC. Amino acid sequence: CASGEEGYNEQFF.

CDR3 sequence: CASSIREGQPQHF. CDR3 in DNA: TGTGCCAGTAGTATCAGGGAGGGCCAGCCCCAGCATTTT. The J gene is TRBJ1-5, the V gene TRBV19, with D tentatively TRBD1 (5 bases). CDR1 is LNHDA and CDR2 is SQIVND in the germline V gene (reference sequence). This CDR3 has 13 amino acids. Trimming removed 3 bases at V and 7 bases at J, with 10 bases between.

This chain uses TRBV7-9 with TRBJ1-6; possibly TRBD1 for D (5 bases). Germline V gene data show CDR1 as SEHNR and CDR2 as FQNEAQ (reference sequence). V dropped 4 bases and J dropped 8 bases, with 21 bases sitting between them. The CDR3 spans 17 residues. CDR3 DNA sequence: TGTGCCAGCAGCTCGCCCCCAGGGTGGGGGTTGGATTCACCCCTCCACTTT. Its protein is CASSSPPGWGLDSPLHF.

This chain links TRBV10-3 with TRBJ2-1, with D possibly matching TRBD2 (6 bases). From germline, CDR1 is ENHRY and CDR2 SYGVKD. V shed 2 bases and J shed 5 bases, with 16 bases lying between them. This CDR3 has 16 amino acids. DNA of the CDR3: TGTGCCATCAGTGAGAGGGACGGGAGCACCCACAATGAGCAGTTCTTC. It yields the protein CAISERDGSTHNEQFF.

This chain joins TRBV27 and TRBJ2-7; 15 positions agree with TRBD2. The germline gives CDR1 MNHEY, CDR2 SMNVEV (reference sequence). CDR3 size: 17 residues. V shed 5 bases, J shed 2 bases, and the junction held 7 bases outside the gene matches. The CDR3 is CASSLGLAGGRPYEQYF. CDR3 coding DNA: TGTGCCAGCAGTCTAGGACTAGCGGGAGGGAGACCCTACGAGCAGTACTTC.

The rearrangement joins TRBV19 to TRBJ2-7; 9 nucleotides agree with TRBD1. Germline V gene data show CDR1 as LNHDA and CDR2 as SQIVND (reference sequence). This CDR3 region has 15 residues. V shed 1 base, J shed 2 bases, and the junction held 3 bases outside the gene matches. The CDR3 protein is CASSIVGQGPYEQYF. DNA of the CDR3: TGTGCCAGTAGTATAGTGGGACAGGGACCCTACGAGCAGTACTTC. Variable domain in full (rest from reference TRBV19 and TRBJ2-7): DGGITQSPKYLFRKEGQNVTLSCEQNLNHDAMYWYRQDPGQGLRLIYYSQIVNDFQKGDIAEGYSVSREKKESFPLTVTSAQKNPTAFYLCASSIVGQGPYEQYFGPGTRLTVT.

The rearrangement uses TRBV25-1 and TRBJ2-5; no firm D call. CDR1 and CDR2 (germline): MGHDK, SYGVNS. The CDR3 consists of 16 residues. V lost 0 bases and J lost 4, with 15 bases in between. CDR3 in amino acids: CASSEYRPGLRETQYF. Written as DNA, the CDR3 is TGTGCCAGCAGTGAATACCGACCCGGGCTCAGAGAGACCCAGTACTTC.

The chain couples TRBV7-2 to TRBJ1-1; 9 positions match TRBD1. The CDR3 consists of 15 residues. Germline loops: CDR1 SGHTA, CDR2 FQGNSA. V was pared by 3 bases and J by 5 bases, with 7 bases of the junction left unmatched. CDR3 sequence: CASSFSGTGRTEAFF. The CDR3 bases are TGTGCCAGCAGCTTTAGCGGGACAGGGAGGACTGAAGCTTTCTTT.

V usage is TRBV19 and J usage is TRBJ1-5, with 9 bases aligning to TRBD1. This CDR3 spans 14 amino acids. In germline, CDR1 is LNHDA, CDR2 SQIVND (reference sequence). Losses at the gene ends were 11 bases for V and 5 bases for J; bases not matched to a gene: 10. The CDR3 protein is CASTEGQGHQPQHF. The CDR3 DNA sequence: TGTGCCTCCACTGAGGGACAGGGCCATCAGCCCCAGCATTTT.

Only a few counts were recorded for this clone. This sample includes further DNA sequences coding for the same CDR3. This chain joins TRBV4-1 and TRBJ2-7; 8 nucleotides align to TRBD1. With V trimmed by 6 bases and J by 2 bases, 9 bases remained unmatched. Germline CDR1 and CDR2: MGHRA and YSYEKL. The CDR3 has 15 residues. CDR3 region: CASSPGTGPTYEQYF. CDR3 DNA: TGCGCCAGCAGTCCAGGGACAGGCCCCACCTACGAGCAGTACTTC.

The V call is TRBV10-2, the J call TRBJ2-1, with TRBD2 as a possible D gene (6 bases). Trimming stripped 2 bases from V and 3 bases from J, with 11 bases between. The CDR3 is made up of 15 amino acids. Germline CDR1 and CDR2: WSHSY and SAAADI. CDR3 region: CASSEKASVYNEQFF. DNA for the CDR3: TGCGCCAGCAGTGAGAAGGCTAGCGTCTACAATGAGCAGTTCTTC.

This clone was detected once. The genes are TRBV4-3 and TRBJ2-3; D might be TRBD2 (6 bases). The CDR3 has 15 amino acids. The V end lost 0 bases, the J end lost 0 bases, and 7 bases lay between the germline ends. The germline V gene has CDR1 LGHNA and CDR2 YSLEER. This chain's CDR3 is CASSQDGTSTDTQYF. CDR3 DNA: TGCGCCAGCAGCCAAGATGGGACTAGCACAGATACGCAGTATTTT.

The genes are TRBV7-9 and TRBJ1-1, with D perhaps matching TRBD1 (5 bases). The ends were cut back, 6 bases at V and 1 base at J, with 15 bases in the middle. Looked up from germline, CDR1 is SEHNR and CDR2 is FQNEAQ (reference sequence). The CDR3 is 15 amino acids. The CDR3 protein is CASSSRGAGNTEAFF. DNA for the CDR3: TGTGCCAGCAGTTCCCGGGGCGCTGGGAACACTGAAGCTTTCTTT.

Of note for this clone: One end of the junction fails to match germline, which may point to a read error. The chain has TRBV7-2 and TRBJ2-1, with 11 positions matching TRBD2. The germline V gene encodes CDR1 SGHTA and CDR2 FQGNSA. This CDR3 contains 14 residues. The CDR3 nucleotides read TGTGCCAGCAGCATAGCGGGAGGGCCTAATGAGCAGTTCTTC. Translation gives CASSIAGGPNEQFF.

This clone appeared a few times. The chain has TRBV27 and TRBJ2-7; the D is unclear. Trimming removed 8 bases from V and 5 bases from J, with 7 bases in between. Per germline, CDR1 MNHEY and CDR2 SMNVEV (reference sequence). The CDR3 contains 10 residues. The CDR3: CASGRNEQYF. CDR3 DNA sequence: TGTGCCAGCGGCAGAAACGAGCAGTACTTC.

The rearrangement uses TRBV4-2 and TRBJ2-1; D is possibly TRBD2 (7 bases). The CDR3 has 15 amino acids. Trimming left V 4 bases short and J 7 bases short, with 17 bases between. In germline, CDR1 is LGHNA, CDR2 YNFKEQ. CDR3 in DNA: TGTGCCAGCAGCCCAGGGAACAGGGAGGGGAATGAGCAGTTCTTC. It is translated as CASSPGNREGNEQFF.

The V call is TRBV2, the J call TRBJ1-6; no reliable D call. V was shortened by 5 bases and J by 10 bases, with 9 bases between the two germline ends. The CDR3 has 12 amino acids. Looked up from germline, CDR1 is SNHLY and CDR2 is FYNNEI. In DNA form, the CDR3 reads TGTGCCAGCAGTCTCAAGACCTCACCCCTCCACTTT. It specifies CASSLKTSPLHF. The full variable domain, in which reference TRBV2 and TRBJ1-6 provide the parts outside the CDR3, is EPEVTQTPSHQVTQMGQEVILRCVPISNHLYFYWYRQILGQKVEFLVSFYNNEISEKSEIFDDQFSVERPDGSNFTLKIRSTKLEDSAMYFCASSLKTSPLHFGNGTRLTVT.

The J gene is TRBJ2-1, the V gene TRBV7-8, with 9 bases fitting TRBD2. The CDR3 contains 15 residues. The V gene's germline CDR1 is SGHVS and CDR2 FQNEAQ. With 5 bases clipped from V and 5 bases from J, the junction kept 7 bases outside the gene matches. This chain's CDR3 is CASSVSGGTNNEQFF. The CDR3 DNA reads TGTGCCAGCAGCGTTAGCGGGGGAACTAACAATGAGCAGTTCTTC.

This rearrangement joins TRBV6-1 to TRBJ1-1, with a tentative D call TRBD1 (6 bases). CDR1 MNHNS and CDR2 SASEGT come from the germline V gene. The CDR3 is 18 residues long. Trimming left V 1 base short and J 1 base short, with 19 bases between. The CDR3 nucleotides read TGTGCCAGCAGTGAAGTTATTAGCGGGGGGCGGACGAACACTGAAGCTTTCTTT. Translated, it gives CASSEVISGGRTNTEAFF.